This T cell receptor (beta chain) comes out of a study of CD8 T cells in ankylosing spondylitis (TCRdb year 2017). In terms of the full investigation: The study profiled T cell receptor beta repertoires in healthy donors and ankylosing spondylitis patients to find disease-linked TCR variants. The whole study cohort included over a hundred healthy donors and roughly 24 ankylosing spondylitis patients. Peripheral blood was sampled, and synovial fluid was additionally collected from ankylosing spondylitis patients.

TCRdb shows the sequencer as Illumina HiSeq 2500. Quantitative 5'-RACE with molecular barcodes was used to prepare TCR beta libraries. In the authors' own workflow: A new computational method, built on a probabilistic model of VDJ rearrangement, was used to identify disease-linked TCR variants. TCRdb handled the public reads itself, with Q25 trimming in fastp and clone calling in MiXCR, and kept productive beta chains. When rows share a CDR3 protein, they turn into one entry using the most common DNA and genes. TCRdb, not the authors, supplied the V and J calls. The table for this sample lists 150,000 to 200,000 distinct CDR3 sequences; around a third of them were counted only once. The top ten constitute over 5.5% of the sample. A word on this clonotype: No antigen is known for it. Base-call qualities are not available, and no considerably larger clone is one nucleotide away.

CDR1 SGDLS and CDR2 YYNGEE are derived from the germline V gene. The germline ends are 6 bases apart after V is trimmed by 2 bases and J by 3 bases. The CDR3 starts with the cysteine, ends with the phenylalanine, and has 13 residues. This entry keeps only the CDR3 DNA: 39 bases, framed from base 1. What the research found in general, with its limitations: Some motif variants had previously been reported in the synovial fluid and blood of reactive arthritis patients, which suggests shared mechanisms of disease initiation. In peripheral blood, the disease-linked clones were found at relatively low frequencies and had a CD8+ phenotype. The disease-linked clones were reported as significantly enriched in matched synovial fluid samples from ankylosing spondylitis patients. A TCR beta motif made up of eight or nine highly homologous amino acid variants appeared to be characteristic of blood from ankylosing spondylitis patients.

Synovial fluid samples were matched to blood samples from the same ankylosing spondylitis patients. The clonotype originates from a male donor with ankylosing spondylitis. In this chain, TRBV9 is recombined with TRBJ1-5; the D gene lacks a confident call. The sequencing sample was made of synovial fluid, either unsorted or a sorted T cell fraction (not recorded which). The encoded CDR3 is CASSVSPNQPQHF. The nucleotide sequence reads TGTGCCAGCAGCGTGTCACCCAATCAGCCCCAGCATTTT.